This TCR beta chain originates from a study of neurological immune-mediated disorders (dated by TCRdb to about 2019). In terms of the full investigation: Of the approximately 34 multiple sclerosis patients, some 30 had relapsing-remitting MS and 3 had secondary progressive MS. The cohort was made up of about 65 subjects, consisting of around 14 HAM/TSP patients, roughly 35 multiple sclerosis patients and around 20 healthy controls. Peripheral blood TCR-beta repertoires from patients with HTLV-I-associated myelopathy (HAM/TSP), patients with multiple sclerosis, and healthy controls were compared in the study using UMI-based sequencing. Alongside PBMC samples, the set of around 99 TCR-beta libraries contained longitudinal samples, technical triplicates, and paired CD4+ and CD8+ T-cell subsets that had been sorted. Overall study outcomes, separate from this receptor: No association of the MS cluster with clinical or MRI features was observed, and the need for larger cohorts was stated by the authors. Across subjects, expanded clones never shared an identical CDR3 amino acid sequence, which suggests that the TCR-beta repertoires in every group were private. In phylogenetic analysis, the repertoires of 18 of 34 MS patients grouped into a cluster of related CDR3 sequences, which suggests a possible signature at the repertoire level. TCR clonal expansion was highest in HAM/TSP patients and lowest in MS patients, with MS patients falling below even healthy controls.

For the unsorted PBMC libraries, 2 million PBMCs were stored in RNAlater at -80 degrees C until RNA extraction and were used to generate the libraries. Multiple sclerosis patients were enrolled in a US clinical protocol under which disease progression was evaluated by magnetic resonance imaging. Peripheral blood was subjected to Ficoll-Hypaque density gradient centrifugation to isolate PBMCs, which were then cryopreserved in liquid nitrogen. This clonotype was found many times. This clone's antigen is unknown. No base qualities exist here, and no much larger clone lies one base off it. The cysteine opens and the phenylalanine closes a CDR3 of 16 amino acids. Only CDR3 DNA remains: 48 bases, in frame from the first base. Per the germline V gene, ENHRY is the CDR1 and SYGVKD is the CDR2. V and J are truncated by 0 bases and 0 bases respectively, leaving an intervening sequence of 12 bases. To synthesize cDNA, template-switch 5'RACE was performed with a primer carrying a 10-nucleotide random unique molecular identifier so that each TCR transcript was tagged. Every sequencing run covered 15-18 subjects and yielded more than 200 million TCR-beta sequences. The RNeasy kit was used to extract total RNA. Using the KAPA Real-time Library Amplification kit, TCR-beta VDJ regions were amplified with primers for the TCR constant region and the 5'RACE anchor. A first PCR added sample indexes and Illumina adaptors, after which a second PCR increased the library yield. After Ampure bead purification, the roughly 650 bp TCR product was size-selected on a 2% E-gel SizeSelection system. Before pooling, library quality was checked on a Bioanalyzer, concentration was measured with Qubit, and libraries were quantified with the Kapa Library Quantification kit. Paired-end 2 x 150 bp sequencing of the libraries was performed on an Illumina HiSeq 2500. To increase sequence diversity, about 23-32% phiX was spiked into each library pool. As for the original processing: Quality-filtered reads were processed with the UMI-based MiGEC pipeline, which removed over 75% of raw TCR sequences during error correction. IMGT germline references were used for aligning VDJ genes, and each clonotype was defined as a unique CDR3 amino acid sequence together with its V-J genes. Clonal expansion, Shannon diversity and CDR3 relatedness (CalcPairwiseDistances, ClusterSamples) were evaluated with VDJtools, and phylogenetic trees were built with CLCbio workbench. Clones with at least 8 unique UMIs were defined as expanded, with this threshold being based on coefficient-of-variation modelling across technical triplicates. TCRdb itself trimmed the public reads at Q25 with fastp, ran MiXCR and retained productive beta chains. Every CDR3 protein is listed once, alongside the most common genes and DNA of its rows. It is TCRdb's table, rather than the study itself, that gives the V and J calls and clone size. The table for this sample lists tens of thousands of distinct CDR3 sequences; around 3.3% of them were counted only once. In total, the top ten clones hold approximately 3.5% of the sample.

The chain joins TRBV10-3 to TRBJ2-7; the D segment could be TRBD1, given 5 matching bases. The receptor was derived from a man aged 35 to 55 with multiple sclerosis. Sequencing input: PBMCs. The DNA is as follows: TGTGCCATCAGTGAGTCGGGCCAGGGAAGCTCCTACGAGCAGTACTTC. The resulting protein is CAISESGQGSSYEQYF.